These T cell receptor beta chains were read from a single sample in a study of shared clonotypes between healthy human individuals. Produced via immunoSEQ multiplex PCR; TCRdb's table is partial and in-frame only. This repertoire shows some 500,000 clones, 90% to 96% found once; its top ten account for about 0.06%. Sequences were obtained from naive CD4+ T cells sorted from blood. The receptors were sampled from a woman in her twenties or thirties in good health. The CDR3 runs from the conserved cysteine through the conserved F or W. The D gene is left open where the match is weak. The size of a clone is reported for some rows only, either as once, few or many, or as a class for expanded clones.

NA	NA	TRBV2	TRBJ1-2	TGTGCCAGCAGGAGTCAGATCTCGGCTAACTATGGCTACACCTTC	CASRSQISANYGYTF
NA	TRBD1	TRBV28	TRBJ2-6	TGTGCCAGCAGTCATGGGCAGGGGGCGTGGGGCTCTGGGGCCAACGTCCTGACTTTC	CASSHGQGAWGSGANVLTF
NA	NA	TRBV5-1	TRBJ2-7	TGCGCCAGCAGCTCGGGGGCCTACGAGCAGTACTTC	CASSSGAYEQYF
NA	TRBD1	TRBV11-2	TRBJ2-5	TGTGCCAGCGGGAGAGGACAGGGGGACGTGGAGACCCAGTACTTC	CASGRGQGDVETQYF
NA	TRBD2	TRBV7-2	TRBJ2-3	TGTGCCAGCAGCTTTAGCGGGAGGGCTAGCACAGATACGCAGTATTTT	CASSFSGRASTDTQYF
NA	NA	TRBV7-8	TRBJ2-2	TGTGCCAGCAGCTTACCAGACCGGGACCGGCAGGCCGGGGAGCTGTTTTTT	CASSLPDRDRQAGELFF
NA	NA	TRBV6-4	TRBJ1-1	TGTGCCAGCAGCCCCCGGGGGAGGAACACTGAAGCTTTCTTT	CASSPRGRNTEAFF
NA	NA	TRBV4-1	TRBJ2-7	TGCGACAGCAGCCATGAGGTGTGGGGTGAGCAGTACTTC	CDSSHEVWGEQYF
NA	NA	TRBV7-9	TRBJ1-6	TGTGCCAGCAGCAATCCGGACTCAATTTCACCCCTCCACTTT	CASSNPDSISPLHF
NA	TRBD1	TRBV9	TRBJ1-1	TGTGCCAGCAGCGTAGAAGGGACAGGGGGAAGCGAAGCTTTCTTT	CASSVEGTGGSEAFF
NA	NA	TRBV25-1	TRBJ1-1	TGTGCCAGCAGTCCTCCAGGGAAATGGAAGACTGAAGCTTTCTTT	CASSPPGKWKTEAFF
NA	NA	TRBV6-1	TRBJ1-4	TGTGCCACCCTAACAGTAACTAATGAAAAACTGTTTTTT	CATLTVTNEKLFF
NA	TRBD1	TRBV5-1	TRBJ2-2	TGCGCCAGCAGCTTGGAAGGACAGGGTCCCGGGGAGCTGTTTTTT	CASSLEGQGPGELFF
NA	TRBD2	TRBV30	TRBJ2-7	TGTGCCTGGAGGGCCGGGGGGTCCTCCTACGAGCAGTACTTC	CAWRAGGSSYEQYF
NA	NA	TRBV2	TRBJ2-1	TGTGCCAGCAGTGAAGATGAGACGGATAATGAGCAGTTCTTC	CASSEDETDNEQFF
NA	NA	TRBV28	TRBJ1-5	TGTGCCAGCAGCCGTACGGGGGCGCGCAATCAGCCCCAGCATTTT	CASSRTGARNQPQHF
NA	TRBD2	TRBV18	TRBJ2-5	TGTGCCAGCTCACCAAGTCAGGGACTAGCGGGAGCGAGGCGAGAGACCCAGTACTTC	CASSPSQGLAGARRETQYF
NA	NA	TRBV5-8	TRBJ2-1	TGTGCCAGCAGCCGGAATCGGGCAGATAACAATGAGCAGTTCTTC	CASSRNRADNNEQFF
NA	NA	TRBV6-1	TRBJ2-7	TGTGCCAGCAGTGAATTCATGGAACTAGCAGGCGAGCAGTACTTC	CASSEFMELAGEQYF
NA	TRBD1	TRBV7-8	TRBJ2-3	TGTGCCAGCAGCCCCCGACAGGGGGGCACAGATACGCAGTATTTT	CASSPRQGGTDTQYF
NA	NA	TRBV18	TRBJ2-7	TGTGCCAGCTCACCAGGTCGAGCCTTCCCCTACGAGCAGTACTTC	CASSPGRAFPYEQYF
once	TRBD1	TRBV7-8	TRBJ1-3	TGTGCCAGCAGCTTAGTAGGCAGGGGGTCGGGAAACACCATATATTTT	CASSLVGRGSGNTIYF
NA	NA	TRBV16	TRBJ2-1	TGTGCCAGCACCAAAAATGTCTTTGGACTGCTAAATGAGCAGTTCTTC	CASTKNVFGLLNEQFF
NA	NA	TRBV18	TRBJ2-7	TGTGCCAGCTCTCCTCAGGGAGTCGGTTACGAGCAGTACTTC	CASSPQGVGYEQYF
NA	TRBD1	TRBV5-1	TRBJ2-5	TGCGCCAGCAGCTCCGGATATGACAGGGGGGGAGAGACCCAGTACTTC	CASSSGYDRGGETQYF
NA	TRBD1	TRBV14	TRBJ1-2	TGTGCCAGCAGCCAAGATATAATCAAGAGGGGGCGCTATGGCTACACCTTC	CASSQDIIKRGRYGYTF
NA	NA	TRBV5-8	TRBJ2-3	TGTGCCAGCAGCCGCTTAGAAGGTGGCACAGATACGCAGTATTTT	CASSRLEGGTDTQYF
few	TRBD1	TRBV7-9	TRBJ1-2	TGTGCCAGCAGCTCAGGGGGAGGCTATGGCTACACCTTC	CASSSGGGYGYTF
NA	TRBD1	TRBV5-1	TRBJ1-1	TGCGCCAGCAGCGTAGACAGGGGAACTGAAGCTTTCTTT	CASSVDRGTEAFF
NA	NA	TRBV14	TRBJ1-1	TGTGCCAGCAGCCAAGAAGGCGACGTTACCATGAACACTGAAGCTTTCTTT	CASSQEGDVTMNTEAFF
NA	NA	TRBV6-6	TRBJ1-5	TGTGCCAGCAGTTACCCAGGGGATAGCAATCAGCCCCAGCATTTT	CASSYPGDSNQPQHF
once	TRBD2	TRBV18	TRBJ2-1	TGTGCCAGCTCACCGGGGACTAGCGGGAGCTACAATGAGCAGTTCTTC	CASSPGTSGSYNEQFF
NA	NA	TRBV5-1	TRBJ2-5	TGCGCCAGCAGCTTTGGGCGGACCCAAGAGACCCAGTACTTC	CASSFGRTQETQYF
NA	NA	TRBV27	TRBJ2-7	TGTGCCAGCAGCCGCGCAGAGGGGATCACCTCACGGGAGCAGTACTTC	CASSRAEGITSREQYF
NA	NA	TRBV27	TRBJ2-1	TGTGCCAGCAGTTCTCTCGACAGATTGCAGTTCTTC	CASSSLDRLQFF
NA	NA	TRBV15	TRBJ2-7	TGTGCCACCAGCAGAGGACCTCAGGGTTACGAGCAGTACTTC	CATSRGPQGYEQYF
NA	TRBD1	TRBV9	TRBJ2-5	TGTGCCAGCAGCGTGGGGACAGACAACCCTCAAGAGACCCAGTACTTC	CASSVGTDNPQETQYF
once	NA	TRBV6-4	TRBJ1-5	TGTGCCAGCAGTGACTCGCGATGGGGCAATCAGCCCCAGCATTTT	CASSDSRWGNQPQHF
NA	NA	TRBV27	TRBJ2-7	TGTGCCAGCAGAAGGGCCAGTGCAGTCTCCTACGAGCAGTACTTC	CASRRASAVSYEQYF
NA	TRBD2	TRBV5-4	TRBJ2-1	TGTGCCAGCAGCTTGGCCGGGAGGGCCTATGAGCAGTTCTTC	CASSLAGRAYEQFF
NA	TRBD2	TRBV28	TRBJ2-3	TGTGCCAGCAGTTTCCTAGCGGGAGGAGATACGCAGTATTTT	CASSFLAGGDTQYF
NA	NA	TRBV11-2	TRBJ2-7	TGTGCCAGCAGCTTAGAATTGGGAAGTTACTCCTACGAGCAGTACTTC	CASSLELGSYSYEQYF
once	TRBD2	TRBV28	TRBJ2-7	TGTGCCAGCTCCGGGACTAGAACGGGCGAGCAGTACTTC	CASSGTRTGEQYF